This T cell receptor beta chain stems from a study of blood T cell repertoires in COVID-19. Background on the study: Material from acute and convalescent COVID-19 was sourced from the United States, Italy and Spain. PBMCs, B-cell-depleted T cells, or T cells were the source of the cDNA or gDNA that made up the material.

In the original analysis: Amplification of reference gene primers provided the estimated nucleated cell counts. The protocol was immunoSEQ multiplex PCR, while the TCRdb copy is restricted to in-frame clones and leaves out a portion. V, J and clone size are those of that table, while D and trimming were read from the DNA. The sample consists of nearly 35,000 clones, roughly 80% of them appearing once. This clone was observed a single time. The germline V and J ends were trimmed by 4 bases and 1 base, with 2 bases remaining between them. Germline loops: CDR1 SGHNT, CDR2 YYREEE (reference sequence). The CDR3 totals 12 residues.

J is TRBJ2-2 and V is TRBV5-4, with unresolved D. Input material: peripheral blood. The sequence came from an older woman with acute or convalescent COVID-19. The DNA of the CDR3 is TGTGCCAGCAGCCAGAACACCGGGGAGCTGTTTTTT. This encodes CASSQNTGELFF.